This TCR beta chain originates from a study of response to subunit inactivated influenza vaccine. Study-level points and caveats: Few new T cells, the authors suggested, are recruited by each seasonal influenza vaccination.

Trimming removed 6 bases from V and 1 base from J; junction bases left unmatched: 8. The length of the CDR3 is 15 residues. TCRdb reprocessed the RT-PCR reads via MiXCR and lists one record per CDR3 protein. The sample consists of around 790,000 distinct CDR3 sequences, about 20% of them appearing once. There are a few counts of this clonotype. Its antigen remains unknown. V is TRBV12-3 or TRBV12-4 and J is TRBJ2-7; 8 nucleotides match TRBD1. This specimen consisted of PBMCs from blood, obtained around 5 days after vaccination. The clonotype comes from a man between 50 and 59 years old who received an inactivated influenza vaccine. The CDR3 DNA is TGTGCCAGCAGCAGGACAGGGAAGAGGTCCTACGAGCAGTACTTC. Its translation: CASSRTGKRSYEQYF.